This T cell receptor beta chain was captured in a study of beta chain features in type 1 diabetes. Since all of the isolated RNA was reverse transcribed, expressed TCRB transcripts were what got sequenced. An average of about 3.5 million reads was obtained for naive, central memory and regulatory T cell samples. Assay used: immunoSEQ multiplex PCR; TCRdb lists only in-frame clones, some missing. There are 250,000 to 350,000 clones in the sample; 11% to 15% occur only once, and more than 6.5% lies in the top ten. Germline values: CDR1 MGHDK, CDR2 SYGVNS. This CDR3 is 14 amino acids long. V was clipped by 4 bases and J by 4 bases, with 13 bases between them.

The chain combines TRBV25-1 with TRBJ1-1; the D is unclear. Sequenced sample: central memory CD4+ T cells from blood. This TCR came from a man under 40 in good health. CDR3 in DNA: TGTGCCAGCAGTGGGAGTTGGGGAGCCACTGAAGCTTTCTTT. It is translated as CASSGSWGATEAFF. The variable domain in full, with the rest retrieved from reference TRBV25-1 and TRBJ1-1, is EADIYQTPRYLVIGTGKKITLECSQTMGHDKMYWYQQDPGMELHLIHYSYGVNSTEKGDLSSESTVSRIRTEHFPLTLESARPSHTSQYLCASSGSWGATEAFFGQGTRLTVV.